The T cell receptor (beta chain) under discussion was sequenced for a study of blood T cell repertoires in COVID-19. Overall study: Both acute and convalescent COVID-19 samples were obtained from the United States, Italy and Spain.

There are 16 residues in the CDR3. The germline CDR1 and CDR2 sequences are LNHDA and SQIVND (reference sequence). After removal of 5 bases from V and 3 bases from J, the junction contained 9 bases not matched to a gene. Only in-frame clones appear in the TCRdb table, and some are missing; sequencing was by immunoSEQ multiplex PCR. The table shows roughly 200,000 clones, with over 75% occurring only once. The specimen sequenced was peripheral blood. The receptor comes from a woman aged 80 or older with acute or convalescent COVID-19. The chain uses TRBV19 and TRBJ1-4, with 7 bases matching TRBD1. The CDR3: CASSATQGTPNEKLFF. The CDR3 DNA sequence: TGTGCCAGTAGTGCGACACAGGGGACGCCTAATGAAAAACTGTTTTTT.